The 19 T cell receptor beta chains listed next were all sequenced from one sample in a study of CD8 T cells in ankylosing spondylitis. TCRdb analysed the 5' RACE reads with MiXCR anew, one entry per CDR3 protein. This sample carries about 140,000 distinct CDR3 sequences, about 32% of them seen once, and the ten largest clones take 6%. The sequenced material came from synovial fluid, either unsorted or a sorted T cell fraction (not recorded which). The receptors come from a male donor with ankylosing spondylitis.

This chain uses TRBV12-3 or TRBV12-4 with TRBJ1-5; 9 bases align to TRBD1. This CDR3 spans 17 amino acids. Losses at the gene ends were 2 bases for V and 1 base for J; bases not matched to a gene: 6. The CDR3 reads CASSLKTGGRSNQPQHF. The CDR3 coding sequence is TGTGCCAGCAGTTTAAAAACAGGGGGCAGAAGCAATCAGCCCCAGCATTTT.

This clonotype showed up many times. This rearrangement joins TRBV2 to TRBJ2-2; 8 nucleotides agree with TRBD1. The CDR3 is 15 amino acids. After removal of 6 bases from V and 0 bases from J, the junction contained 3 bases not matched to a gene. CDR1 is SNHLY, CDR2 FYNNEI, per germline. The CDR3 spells CASRETGANTGELFF. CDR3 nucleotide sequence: TGTGCCAGCAGAGAGACAGGGGCGAACACCGGGGAGCTGTTTTTT.

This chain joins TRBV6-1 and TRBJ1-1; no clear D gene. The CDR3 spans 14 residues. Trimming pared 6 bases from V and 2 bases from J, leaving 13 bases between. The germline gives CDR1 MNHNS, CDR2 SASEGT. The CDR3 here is CASSPRAFNTEAFF. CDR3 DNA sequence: TGTGCCAGCAGCCCCCGGGCCTTTAACACTGAAGCTTTCTTT.

Here the CDR3 reads CASSLPRGESEKLFF. CDR3 bases: TGTGCCAGCAGCTTACCCCGAGGGGAGAGTGAAAAACTGTTTTTT. V is TRBV7-9 and J is TRBJ1-4; TRBD1 might be the D (5 bases). V lost 2 bases to trimming and J lost 7 bases, with 14 bases between them. Germline V CDR1 and CDR2: SEHNR, FQNEAQ (reference sequence). The CDR3 covers 15 residues.

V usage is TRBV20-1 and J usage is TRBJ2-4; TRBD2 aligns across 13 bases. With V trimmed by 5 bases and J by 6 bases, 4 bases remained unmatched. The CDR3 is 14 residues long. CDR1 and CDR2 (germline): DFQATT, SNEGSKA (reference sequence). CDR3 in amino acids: CSAPLAGGGNIQYF. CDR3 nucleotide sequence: TGCAGTGCTCCACTAGCGGGAGGGGGAAACATTCAGTACTTC.

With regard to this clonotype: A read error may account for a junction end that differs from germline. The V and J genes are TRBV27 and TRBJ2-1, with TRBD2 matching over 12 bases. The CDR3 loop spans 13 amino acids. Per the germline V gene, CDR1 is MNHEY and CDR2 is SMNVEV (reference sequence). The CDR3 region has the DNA TGTGCCAGCAGTCCACTCGCTAGCGGGAGGGCGTTATTC. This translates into CASSPLASGRALF.

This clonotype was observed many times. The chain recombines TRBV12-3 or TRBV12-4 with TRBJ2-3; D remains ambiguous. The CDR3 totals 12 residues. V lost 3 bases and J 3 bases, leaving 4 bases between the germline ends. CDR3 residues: CASSFSTDTQYF. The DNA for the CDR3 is TGTGCCAGCAGTTTTTCTACAGATACGCAGTATTTT.

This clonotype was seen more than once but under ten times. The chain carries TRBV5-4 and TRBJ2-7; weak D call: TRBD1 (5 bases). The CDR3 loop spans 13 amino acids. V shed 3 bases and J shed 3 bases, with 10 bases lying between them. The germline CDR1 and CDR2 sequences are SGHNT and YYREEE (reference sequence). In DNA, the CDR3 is TGTGCCAGCAGCTCAGGGTTCAGCTACGAGCAGTACTTC. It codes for CASSSGFSYEQYF.

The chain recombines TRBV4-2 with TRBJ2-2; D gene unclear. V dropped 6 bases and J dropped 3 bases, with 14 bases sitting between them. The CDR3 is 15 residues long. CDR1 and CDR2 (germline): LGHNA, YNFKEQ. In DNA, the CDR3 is TGTGCCAGCAGAACGAACGCCGAGTACACCGGGGAGCTGTTTTTT. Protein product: CASRTNAEYTGELFF.

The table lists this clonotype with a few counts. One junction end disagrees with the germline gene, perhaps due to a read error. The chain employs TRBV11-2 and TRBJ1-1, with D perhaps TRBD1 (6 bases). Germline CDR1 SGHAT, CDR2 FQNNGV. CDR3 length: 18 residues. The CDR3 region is CASRLGIWTAYMNTEAFF. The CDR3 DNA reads TGTGCCAGCAGGTTAGGTATCTGGACAGCCTACATGAACACTGAAGCTTTCTTT.

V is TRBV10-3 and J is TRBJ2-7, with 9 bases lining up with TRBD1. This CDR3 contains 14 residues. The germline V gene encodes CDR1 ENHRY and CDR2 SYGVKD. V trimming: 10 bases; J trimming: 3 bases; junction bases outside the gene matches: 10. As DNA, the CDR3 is TGTGCCACCACCGGGGACAGGGACATCTACGAGCAGTACTTC. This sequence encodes CATTGDRDIYEQYF.

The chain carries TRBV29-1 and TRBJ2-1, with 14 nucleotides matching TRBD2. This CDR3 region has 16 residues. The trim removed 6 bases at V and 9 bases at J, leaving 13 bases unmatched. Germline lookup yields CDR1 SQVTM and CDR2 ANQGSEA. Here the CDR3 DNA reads TGCAGCGTCTCCGGGACTAGCGGGGGCCTCGGTAGTGAGCAGTTCTTC. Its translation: CSVSGTSGGLGSEQFF.

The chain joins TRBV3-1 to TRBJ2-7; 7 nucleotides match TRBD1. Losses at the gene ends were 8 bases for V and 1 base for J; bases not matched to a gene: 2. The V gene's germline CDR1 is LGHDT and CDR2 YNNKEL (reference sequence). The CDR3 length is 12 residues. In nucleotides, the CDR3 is TGTGCCAGCCGGGACAGATCCTACGAGCAGTACTTC. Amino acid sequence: CASRDRSYEQYF.

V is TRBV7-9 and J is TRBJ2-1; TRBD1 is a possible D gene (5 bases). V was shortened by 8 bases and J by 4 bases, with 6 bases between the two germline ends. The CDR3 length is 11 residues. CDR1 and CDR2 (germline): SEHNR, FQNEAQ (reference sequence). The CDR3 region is CASQGYNEQFF. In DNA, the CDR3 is TGTGCCAGCCAGGGTTACAATGAGCAGTTCTTC.

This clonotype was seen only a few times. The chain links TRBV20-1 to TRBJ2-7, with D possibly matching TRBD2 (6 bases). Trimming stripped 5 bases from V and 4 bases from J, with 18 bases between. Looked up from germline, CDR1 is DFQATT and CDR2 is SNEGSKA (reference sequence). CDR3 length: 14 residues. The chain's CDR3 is CSADPGLDTYEQYF. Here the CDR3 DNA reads TGCAGTGCTGATCCGGGACTCGATACTTACGAGCAGTACTTC.

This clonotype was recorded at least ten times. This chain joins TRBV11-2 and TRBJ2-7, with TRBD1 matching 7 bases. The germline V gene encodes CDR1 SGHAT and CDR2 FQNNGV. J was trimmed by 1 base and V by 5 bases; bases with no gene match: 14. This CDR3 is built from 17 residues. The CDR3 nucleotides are TGTGCCAGCAGCGCTAGTTTGACAGGGCAACGTTCCTACGAGCAGTACTTC. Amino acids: CASSASLTGQRSYEQYF.

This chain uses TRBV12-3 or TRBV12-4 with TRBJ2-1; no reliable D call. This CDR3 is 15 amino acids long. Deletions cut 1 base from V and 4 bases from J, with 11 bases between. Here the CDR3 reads CASSLVTISYNEQFF. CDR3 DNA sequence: TGTGCCAGCAGTTTAGTAACAATAAGTTACAATGAGCAGTTCTTC.

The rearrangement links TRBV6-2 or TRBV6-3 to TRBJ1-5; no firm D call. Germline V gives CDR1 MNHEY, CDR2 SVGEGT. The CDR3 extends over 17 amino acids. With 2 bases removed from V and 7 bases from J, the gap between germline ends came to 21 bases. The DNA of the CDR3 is TGTGCCAGCAGTTACGCCCTCGATTGGGAACGTTGGCAGCCCCAGCATTTT. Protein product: CASSYALDWERWQPQHF.

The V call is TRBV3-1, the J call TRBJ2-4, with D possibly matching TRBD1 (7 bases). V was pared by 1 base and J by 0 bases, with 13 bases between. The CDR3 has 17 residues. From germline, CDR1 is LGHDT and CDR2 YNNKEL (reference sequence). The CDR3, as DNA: TGTGCCAGCAGCCAAGGCGGGACAGATATAGCCAAAAACATTCAGTACTTC. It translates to CASSQGGTDIAKNIQYF. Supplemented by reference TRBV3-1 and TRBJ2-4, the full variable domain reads DTAVSQTPKYLVTQMGNDKSIKCEQNLGHDTMYWYKQDSKKFLKIMFSYNNKELIINETVPNRFSPKSPDKAHLNLHINSLELGDSAVYFCASSQGGTDIAKNIQYFGAGTRLSVL.